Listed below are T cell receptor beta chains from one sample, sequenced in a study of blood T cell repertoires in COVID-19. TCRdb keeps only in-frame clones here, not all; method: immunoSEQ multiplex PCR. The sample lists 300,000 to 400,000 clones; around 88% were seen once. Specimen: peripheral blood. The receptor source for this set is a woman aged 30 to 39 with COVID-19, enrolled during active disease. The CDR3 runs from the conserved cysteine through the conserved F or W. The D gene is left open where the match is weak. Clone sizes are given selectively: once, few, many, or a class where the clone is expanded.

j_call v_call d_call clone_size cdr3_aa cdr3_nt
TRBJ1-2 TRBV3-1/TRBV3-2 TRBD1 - CASSHPGTGRVGYTF TGTGCCAGCAGCCATCCCGGGACAGGGAGGGTTGGCTACACCTTC
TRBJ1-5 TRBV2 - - CASSKPGYSNQPQHF TGTGCCAGCAGCAAACCGGGTTATAGCAATCAGCCCCAGCATTTT
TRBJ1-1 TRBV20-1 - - CSAALTEAFF TGCAGTGCTGCCCTAACTGAAGCTTTCTTT
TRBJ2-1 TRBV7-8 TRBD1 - CASSINRGNEQFF TGTGCCAGCAGCATCAACAGGGGCAATGAGCAGTTCTTC
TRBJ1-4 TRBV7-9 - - CASNSGEGATNEKLFF TGTGCCAGCAACTCAGGGGAGGGGGCAACTAATGAAAAACTGTTTTTT
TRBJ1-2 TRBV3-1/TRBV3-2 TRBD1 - CASSQKGQVYGYTF TGTGCCAGCAGCCAAAAGGGACAGGTCTATGGCTACACCTTC
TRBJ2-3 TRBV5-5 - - CASSSTNTQYF TGTGCCAGCAGCTCCACAAATACGCAGTATTTT
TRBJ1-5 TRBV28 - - CASRPGGGWNQPQHF TGTGCCAGCAGGCCAGGTGGAGGGTGGAATCAGCCCCAGCATTTT
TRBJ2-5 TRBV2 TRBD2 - CASMGGETQYF TGTGCCAGCATGGGAGGGGAGACCCAGTACTTC
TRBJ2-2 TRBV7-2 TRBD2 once CASSLDPGGLGELFF TGTGCCAGCAGCTTAGATCCGGGAGGGCTCGGGGAGCTGTTTTTT
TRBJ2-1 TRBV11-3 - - CASSRTRTDNEQFF TGTGCCAGCAGCCGGACAAGAACAGACAATGAGCAGTTCTTC
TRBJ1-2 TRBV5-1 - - CASSLEGNYGYTF TGCGCCAGCAGCTTAGAGGGAAACTATGGCTACACCTTC
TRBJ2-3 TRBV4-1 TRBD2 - CASSLNGPSGGSDTQYF TGCGCCAGCAGCTTGAACGGGCCTAGCGGGGGCTCAGATACGCAGTATTTT
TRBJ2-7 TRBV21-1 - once CASSKVVSGGAWEQYF TGTGCCAGCAGCAAAGTTGTGAGCGGGGGGGCGTGGGAGCAGTACTTC
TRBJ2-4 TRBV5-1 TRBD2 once CASSLGERGTLRAIQYF TGCGCCAGCAGCTTGGGAGAGCGGGGGACCCTCAGAGCGATTCAGTACTTC
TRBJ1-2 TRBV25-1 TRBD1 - CASSDGRGQDGYTF TGTGCCAGCAGCGACGGCAGGGGGCAAGATGGCTACACCTTC
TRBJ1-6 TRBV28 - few CASSHLEARQNLNSPLHF TGTGCCAGCAGCCATTTAGAAGCCAGACAGAACCTTAATTCACCCCTCCACTTT
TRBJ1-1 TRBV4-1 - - CASSQGGLGTEAFF TGCGCCAGCAGCCAGGGAGGGCTAGGCACTGAAGCTTTCTTT
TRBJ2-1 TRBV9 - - CASSAPREGATIYNEQFF TGTGCCAGCAGCGCCCCCCGAGAAGGAGCGACCATATACAATGAGCAGTTCTTC
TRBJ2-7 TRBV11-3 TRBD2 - CASSSGTSGSYEQYF TGTGCCAGCAGCTCGGGGACTAGCGGTTCCTACGAGCAGTACTTC
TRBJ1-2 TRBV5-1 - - CASSLDPGIHGYTF TGCGCCAGCAGCTTGGATCCGGGGATTCATGGCTACACCTTC
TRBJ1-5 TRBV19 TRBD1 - CASIGQGLRSQHF TGTGCCAGTATCGGACAGGGCTTACGGTCCCAGCATTTT
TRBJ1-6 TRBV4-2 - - CASSPRRGSSYNSPLHF TGTGCCAGCAGCCCGCGCAGGGGAAGCTCCTATAATTCACCCCTCCACTTT
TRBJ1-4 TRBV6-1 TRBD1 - CASSEGQGREKLFF TGTGCCAGCAGTGAAGGACAGGGCCGCGAAAAACTGTTTTTT
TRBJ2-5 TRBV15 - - CATSRDTPRETQYF TGTGCCACCAGCAGAGATACCCCCCGGGAGACCCAGTACTTC
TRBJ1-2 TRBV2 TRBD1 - CARVEGAGGYTF TGTGCCAGAGTAGAGGGGGCCGGTGGCTACACCTTC
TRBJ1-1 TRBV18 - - CASSPGEGVRTEAFF TGTGCCAGCTCACCAGGGGAAGGGGTGAGGACTGAAGCTTTCTTT
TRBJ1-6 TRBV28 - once CASSSSDSPLHF TGTGCCAGCAGTTCCTCCGATTCACCCCTCCACTTT
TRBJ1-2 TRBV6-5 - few CASSTGKGYTF TGTGCCAGCAGTACAGGGAAAGGCTACACCTTC
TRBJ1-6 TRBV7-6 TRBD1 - CASSALGTGVSPLHF TGTGCCAGCAGCGCACTAGGGACAGGGGTCTCACCCCTCCACTTT